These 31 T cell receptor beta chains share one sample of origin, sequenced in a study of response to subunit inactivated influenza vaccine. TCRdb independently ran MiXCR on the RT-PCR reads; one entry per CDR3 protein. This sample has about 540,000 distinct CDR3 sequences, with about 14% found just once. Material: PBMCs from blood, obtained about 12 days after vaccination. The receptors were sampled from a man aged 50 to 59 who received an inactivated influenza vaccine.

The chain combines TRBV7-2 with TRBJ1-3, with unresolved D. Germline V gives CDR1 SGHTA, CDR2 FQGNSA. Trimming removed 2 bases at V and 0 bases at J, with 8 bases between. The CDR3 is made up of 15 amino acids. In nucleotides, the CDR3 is TGTGCCAGCAGCTTAAACAGTTTCTCTGGAAACACCATATATTTT. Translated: CASSLNSFSGNTIYF.

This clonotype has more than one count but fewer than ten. The CDR3 DNA reads TGTGCCAGCAGTGAAGCAAAGGATACGCAGTATTTT. Protein sequence: CASSEAKDTQYF. The chain recombines TRBV2 with TRBJ2-3; D ambiguous. CDR1 SNHLY and CDR2 FYNNEI come from the germline V gene. The CDR3 consists of 12 residues. V was trimmed by 0 bases and J by 6 bases, leaving 4 bases between them.

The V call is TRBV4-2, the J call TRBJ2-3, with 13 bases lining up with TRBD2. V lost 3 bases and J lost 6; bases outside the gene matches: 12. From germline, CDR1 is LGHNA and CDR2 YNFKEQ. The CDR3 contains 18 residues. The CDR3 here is CASSQKTSGGALVDTQYF. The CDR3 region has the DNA TGTGCCAGCAGCCAGAAAACTAGCGGGGGGGCCCTGGTGGATACGCAGTATTTT.

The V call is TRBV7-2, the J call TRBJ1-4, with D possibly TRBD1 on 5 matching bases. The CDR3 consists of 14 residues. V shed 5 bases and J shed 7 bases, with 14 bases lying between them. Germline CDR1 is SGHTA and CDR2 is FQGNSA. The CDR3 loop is CASSPGGLSEKLFF. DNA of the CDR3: TGTGCCAGCAGCCCTGGGGGGTTGAGTGAAAAACTGTTTTTT.

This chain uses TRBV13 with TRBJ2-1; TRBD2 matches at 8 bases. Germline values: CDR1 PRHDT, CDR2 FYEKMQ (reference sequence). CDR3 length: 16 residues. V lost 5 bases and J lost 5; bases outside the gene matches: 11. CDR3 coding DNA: TGTGCCAGCAGCGCCATTCCTGGCGGGGGGAACAATGAGCAGTTCTTC. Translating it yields CASSAIPGGGNNEQFF.

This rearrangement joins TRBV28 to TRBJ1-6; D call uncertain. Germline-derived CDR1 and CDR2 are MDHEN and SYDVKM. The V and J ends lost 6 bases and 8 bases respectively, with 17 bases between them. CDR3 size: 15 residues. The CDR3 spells CASRPQRGIDSPLHF. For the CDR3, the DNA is TGTGCCAGCAGACCGCAACGTGGTATCGATTCACCCCTCCACTTT.

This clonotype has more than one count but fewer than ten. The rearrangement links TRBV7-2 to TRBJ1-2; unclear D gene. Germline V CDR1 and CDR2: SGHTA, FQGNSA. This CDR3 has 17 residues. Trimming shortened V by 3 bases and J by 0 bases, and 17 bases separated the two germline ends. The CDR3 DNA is TGTGCCAGCAGCTTCACCCAACTCGGGTCGGCTAACTATGGCTACACCTTC. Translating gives CASSFTQLGSANYGYTF.

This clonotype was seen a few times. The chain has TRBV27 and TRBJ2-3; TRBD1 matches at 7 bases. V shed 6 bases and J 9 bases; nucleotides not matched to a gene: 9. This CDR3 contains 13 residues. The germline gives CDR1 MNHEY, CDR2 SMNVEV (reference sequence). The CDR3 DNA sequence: TGTGCCAGCAGCCAAGACAACAGGGGAACGCAGTATTTT. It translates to CASSQDNRGTQYF.

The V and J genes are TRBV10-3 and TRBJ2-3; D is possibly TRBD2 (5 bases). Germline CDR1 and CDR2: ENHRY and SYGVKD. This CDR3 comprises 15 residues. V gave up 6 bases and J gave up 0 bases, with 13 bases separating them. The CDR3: CAISGDLSSTDTQYF. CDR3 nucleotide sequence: TGTGCCATCAGCGGGGATCTATCTAGCACAGATACGCAGTATTTT.

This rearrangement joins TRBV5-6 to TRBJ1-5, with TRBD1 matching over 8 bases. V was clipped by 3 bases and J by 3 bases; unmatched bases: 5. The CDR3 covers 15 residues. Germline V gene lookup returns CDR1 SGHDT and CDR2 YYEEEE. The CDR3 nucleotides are TGTGCCAGCAGCTGGGGACAGGCTCCCAATCAGCCCCAGCATTTT. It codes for CASSWGQAPNQPQHF.

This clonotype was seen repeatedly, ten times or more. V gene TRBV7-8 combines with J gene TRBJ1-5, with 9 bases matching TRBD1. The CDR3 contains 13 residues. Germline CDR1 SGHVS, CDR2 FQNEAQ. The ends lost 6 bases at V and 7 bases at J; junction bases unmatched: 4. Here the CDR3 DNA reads TGTGCCAGCAGATCGGACAGGGGACAGCCCCAGCATTTT. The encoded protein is CASRSDRGQPQHF.

CDR3 protein: CATSRGVGKGPGELFF. Here the CDR3 DNA reads TGTGCCACCAGCAGAGGCGTGGGAAAGGGGCCCGGGGAGCTGTTTTTT. The J gene is TRBJ2-2, the V gene TRBV15, with a weak D call TRBD1 (5 bases). V gave up 1 base and J gave up 6 bases, with 15 bases separating them. Germline lookup yields CDR1 LNHNV and CDR2 YYDKDF (reference sequence). There are 16 residues in the CDR3.

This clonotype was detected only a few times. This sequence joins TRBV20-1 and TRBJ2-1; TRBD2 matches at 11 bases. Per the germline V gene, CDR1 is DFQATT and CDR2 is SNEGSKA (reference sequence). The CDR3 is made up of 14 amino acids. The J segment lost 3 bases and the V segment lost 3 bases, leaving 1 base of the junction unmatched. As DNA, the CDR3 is TGCAGTGCTAGGGGACTAGCGGACTACAATGAGCAGTTCTTC. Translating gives CSARGLADYNEQFF.

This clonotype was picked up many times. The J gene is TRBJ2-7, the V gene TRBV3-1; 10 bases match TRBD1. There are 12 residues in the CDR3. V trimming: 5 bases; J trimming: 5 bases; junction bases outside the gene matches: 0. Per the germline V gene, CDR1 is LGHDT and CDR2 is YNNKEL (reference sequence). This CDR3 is CASSGTGDEQYF. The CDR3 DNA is TGTGCCAGCAGCGGGACAGGGGACGAGCAGTACTTC.

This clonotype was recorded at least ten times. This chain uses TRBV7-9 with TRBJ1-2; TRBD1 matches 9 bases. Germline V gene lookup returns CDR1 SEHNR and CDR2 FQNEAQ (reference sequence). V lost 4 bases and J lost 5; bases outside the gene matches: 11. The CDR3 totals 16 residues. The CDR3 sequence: CASSSSTGGEKYGYTF. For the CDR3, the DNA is TGTGCCAGCAGCTCGTCAACAGGGGGCGAAAAGTATGGCTACACCTTC.

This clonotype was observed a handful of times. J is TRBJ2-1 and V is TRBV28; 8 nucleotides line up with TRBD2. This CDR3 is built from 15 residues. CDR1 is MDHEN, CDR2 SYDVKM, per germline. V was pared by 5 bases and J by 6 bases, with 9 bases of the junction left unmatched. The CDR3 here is CASSPPGGTGNEQFF. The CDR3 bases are TGTGCCAGCAGTCCACCGGGGGGGACCGGCAATGAGCAGTTCTTC.

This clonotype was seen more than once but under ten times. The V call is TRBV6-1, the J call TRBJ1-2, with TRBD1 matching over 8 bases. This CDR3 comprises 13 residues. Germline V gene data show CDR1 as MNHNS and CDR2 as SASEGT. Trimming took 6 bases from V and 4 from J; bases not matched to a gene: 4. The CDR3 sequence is CASSMDRAYGYTF. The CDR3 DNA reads TGTGCCAGCAGCATGGACAGGGCCTATGGCTACACCTTC.

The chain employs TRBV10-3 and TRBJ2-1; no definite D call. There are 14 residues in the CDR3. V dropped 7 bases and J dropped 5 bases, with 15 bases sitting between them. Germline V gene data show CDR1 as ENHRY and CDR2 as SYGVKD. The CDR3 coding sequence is TGTGCCATCAAGACTCAATCACTTGACAATGAGCAGTTCTTC. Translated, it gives CAIKTQSLDNEQFF.

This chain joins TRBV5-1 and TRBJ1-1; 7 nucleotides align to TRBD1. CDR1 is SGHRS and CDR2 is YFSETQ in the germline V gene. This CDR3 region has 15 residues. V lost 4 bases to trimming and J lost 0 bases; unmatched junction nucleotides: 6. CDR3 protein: CASSPMDRLNTEAFF. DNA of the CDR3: TGCGCCAGCAGCCCGATGGACAGGTTGAACACTGAAGCTTTCTTT.

The CDR3 DNA follows: TGTGCCACCAGCAGAGAGCGGGGGAGAAGCCCCACAGATACGCAGTATTTT. It codes for CATSRERGRSPTDTQYF. The chain carries TRBV15 and TRBJ2-3; 7 positions agree with TRBD2. Trimming took 0 bases from V and 2 from J; bases not matched to a gene: 8. Germline CDR1 is LNHNV and CDR2 is YYDKDF (reference sequence). CDR3 size: 17 residues.

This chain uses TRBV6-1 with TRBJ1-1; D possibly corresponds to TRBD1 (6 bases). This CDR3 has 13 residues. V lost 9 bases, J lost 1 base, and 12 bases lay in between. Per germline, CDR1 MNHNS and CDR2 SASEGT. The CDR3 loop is CARKTGPNTEAFF. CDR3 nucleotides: TGTGCCAGAAAAACAGGGCCGAACACTGAAGCTTTCTTT.

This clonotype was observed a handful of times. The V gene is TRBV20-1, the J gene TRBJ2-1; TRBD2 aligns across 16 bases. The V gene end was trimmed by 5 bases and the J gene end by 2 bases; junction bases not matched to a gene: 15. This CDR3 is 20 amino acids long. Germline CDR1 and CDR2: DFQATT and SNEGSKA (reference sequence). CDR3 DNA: TGCAGTGCTGAGAGCCCGGGACTAGCGGGAGGGCCAGCGACCTACAATGAGCAGTTCTTC. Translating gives CSAESPGLAGGPATYNEQFF.

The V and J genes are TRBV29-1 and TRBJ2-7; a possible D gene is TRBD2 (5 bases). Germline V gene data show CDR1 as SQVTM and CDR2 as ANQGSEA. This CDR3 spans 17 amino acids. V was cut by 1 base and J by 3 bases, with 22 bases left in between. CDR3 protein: CSVEAGSGMGIYYEQYF. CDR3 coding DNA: TGCAGCGTTGAAGCTGGGAGTGGAATGGGAATCTACTACGAGCAGTACTTC.

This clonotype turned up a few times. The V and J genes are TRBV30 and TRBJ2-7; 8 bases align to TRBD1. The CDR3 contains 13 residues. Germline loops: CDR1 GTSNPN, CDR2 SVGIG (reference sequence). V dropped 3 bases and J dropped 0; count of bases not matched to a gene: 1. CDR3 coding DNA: TGTGCCTGGAGACAGGGGGGCTCCTACGAGCAGTACTTC. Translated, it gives CAWRQGGSYEQYF.

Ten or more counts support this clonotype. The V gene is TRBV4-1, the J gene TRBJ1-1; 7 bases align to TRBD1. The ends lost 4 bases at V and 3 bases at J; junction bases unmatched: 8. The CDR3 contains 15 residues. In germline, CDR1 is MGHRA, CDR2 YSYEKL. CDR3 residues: CASSRKKTGDTEAFF. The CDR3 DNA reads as TGCGCCAGCAGCCGAAAGAAAACAGGGGACACTGAAGCTTTCTTT.

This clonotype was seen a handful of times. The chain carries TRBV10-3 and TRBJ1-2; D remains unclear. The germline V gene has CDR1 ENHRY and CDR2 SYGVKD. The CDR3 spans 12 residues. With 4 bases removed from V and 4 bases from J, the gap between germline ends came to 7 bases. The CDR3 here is CAISGDAYGYTF. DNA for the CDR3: TGTGCCATCAGTGGGGATGCCTATGGCTACACCTTC.

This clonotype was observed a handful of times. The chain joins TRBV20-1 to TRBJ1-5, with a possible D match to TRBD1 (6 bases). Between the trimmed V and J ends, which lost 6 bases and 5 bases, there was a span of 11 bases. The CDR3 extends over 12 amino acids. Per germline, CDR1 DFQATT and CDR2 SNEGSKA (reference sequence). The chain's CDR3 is CSAEQGDQPQHF. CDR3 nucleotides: TGCAGTGCAGAACAGGGAGATCAGCCCCAGCATTTT.

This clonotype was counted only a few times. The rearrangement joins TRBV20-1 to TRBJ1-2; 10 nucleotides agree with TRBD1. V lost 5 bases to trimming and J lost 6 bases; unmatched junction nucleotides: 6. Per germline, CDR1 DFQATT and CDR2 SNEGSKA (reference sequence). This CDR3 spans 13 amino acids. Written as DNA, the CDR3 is TGCAGTGCTGACAGGGGGCGGATAGATGGCTACACCTTC. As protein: CSADRGRIDGYTF.

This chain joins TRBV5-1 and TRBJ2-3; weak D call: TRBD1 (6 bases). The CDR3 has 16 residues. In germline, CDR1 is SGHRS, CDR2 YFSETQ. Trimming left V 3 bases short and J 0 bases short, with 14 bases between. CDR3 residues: CASSYYGTKSTDTQYF. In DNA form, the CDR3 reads TGCGCCAGCAGCTACTACGGGACAAAGAGCACAGATACGCAGTATTTT. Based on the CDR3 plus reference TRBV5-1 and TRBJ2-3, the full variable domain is KAGVTQTPRYLIKTRGQQVTLSCSPISGHRSVSWYQQTPGQGLQFLFEYFSETQRNKGNFPGRFSGRQFSNSRSEMNVSTLELGDSALYLCASSYYGTKSTDTQYFGPGTRLTVL.

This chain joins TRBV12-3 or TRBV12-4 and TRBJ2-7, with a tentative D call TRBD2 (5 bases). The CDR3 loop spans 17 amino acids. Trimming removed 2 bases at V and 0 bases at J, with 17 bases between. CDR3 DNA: TGTGCCAGCAGTTTATCGGTCGAGCGGACTTACTCCTACGAGCAGTACTTC. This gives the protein CASSLSVERTYSYEQYF.

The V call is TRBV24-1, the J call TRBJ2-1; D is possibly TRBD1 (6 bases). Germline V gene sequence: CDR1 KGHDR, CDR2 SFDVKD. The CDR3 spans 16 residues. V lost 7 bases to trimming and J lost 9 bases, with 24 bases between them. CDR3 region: CATSQTGTRYIGEQFF. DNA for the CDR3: TGTGCCACCAGCCAAACCGGGACAAGGTATATCGGTGAGCAGTTCTTC.